The 31 T cell receptor beta chains below were found in one sample sequenced in a study of glioma-infiltrating T cells after dendritic cell vaccination. The repertoire was sequenced with immunoSEQ multiplex PCR; TCRdb's copy has only in-frame clones and lacks some. The profile shows about 92,000 clones, around 86% of them singletons. The sequencing here drew on blood, taken before dendritic cell vaccination. The source is a human donor with glioblastoma.

The chain recombines TRBV20-1 with TRBJ2-5; D not resolved. The J call is uncertain, as TRBJ2-7 better fits the DNA end. Germline CDR1 reads DFQATT; CDR2 reads SNEGSKA (reference sequence). This CDR3 is built from 11 residues. The CDR3 region is CSAVELYEQYF. The CDR3 DNA reads as TGCAGTGCCGTTGAACTCTACGAGCAGTACTTC.

V is TRBV2 and J is TRBJ2-7, with D hard to call. V gave up 10 bases and J gave up 0 bases, with 10 bases separating them. Germline CDR1 reads SNHLY; CDR2 reads FYNNEI. This CDR3 has 12 amino acids. This chain's CDR3 is CAIQASSYEQYF. The CDR3 DNA reads TGTGCCATCCAAGCGAGCTCCTACGAGCAGTACTTC.

CDR3 DNA: TGTGCCAGCACTTCTGCCACTAGCGGGAGGGCCTGGGCGGATACGCAGTATTTT. It specifies CASTSATSGRAWADTQYF. The J gene is TRBJ2-3, the V gene TRBV11-2, with 13 bases aligning to TRBD2. Germline V gene lookup returns CDR1 SGHAT and CDR2 FQNNGV. Trimming took 7 bases from V and 6 from J; bases not matched to a gene: 16. The CDR3 extends over 18 amino acids.

This clone was seen a handful of times. This rearrangement joins TRBV6-5 to TRBJ1-2, with a tentative D call TRBD1 (6 bases). V was trimmed by 2 bases and J by 0 bases, leaving 7 bases between them. The CDR3 is 14 amino acids. The germline gives CDR1 MNHEY, CDR2 SVGAGI. CDR3 amino acids: CASSYRGTNYGYTF. CDR3 bases: TGTGCCAGCAGTTACAGGGGGACTAACTATGGCTACACCTTC.

The chain employs TRBV6-5 and TRBJ1-1, with TRBD1 identical over 7 bases. CDR1 is MNHEY and CDR2 is SVGAGI in the germline V gene. The CDR3 is 16 residues long. With 3 bases clipped from V and 5 bases from J, the junction kept 12 bases outside the gene matches. In DNA form, the CDR3 reads TGTGCCAGCAGTTATGCGGACAGGTGGGGTGATACTGAAGCTTTCTTT. Translation: CASSYADRWGDTEAFF.

This clone was recorded only once. V and J are TRBV9 and TRBJ2-7; D is perhaps TRBD2 (5 bases). The ends were cut back, 0 bases at V and 2 bases at J, with 9 bases in the middle. The germline V gene has CDR1 SGDLS and CDR2 YYNGEE. The CDR3 loop spans 14 amino acids. Here the CDR3 reads CASSVGVGAYEQYF. The CDR3 bases are TGTGCCAGCAGCGTAGGGGTGGGAGCCTACGAGCAGTACTTC.

This rearrangement joins TRBV13 to TRBJ2-7, with 10 bases aligning to TRBD1. The CDR3 is 13 amino acids. In germline, CDR1 is PRHDT, CDR2 FYEKMQ (reference sequence). Trimming at V came to 8 bases and at J to 1 base, leaving 2 bases not matched to a gene. CDR3 sequence reads: CASGTGVSYEQYF. The CDR3 region has the DNA TGTGCCAGCGGGACAGGGGTGTCCTACGAGCAGTACTTC.

V is TRBV9 and J is TRBJ1-2; D is unresolved. The ends were cut back, 3 bases at V and 0 bases at J, with 12 bases in the middle. In germline, CDR1 is SGDLS, CDR2 YYNGEE. The CDR3 has 15 residues. The CDR3 nucleotides are TGTGCCAGCAGCGCCCAGTCCGCGGCTAACTATGGCTACACCTTC. Residues: CASSAQSAANYGYTF.

The chain links TRBV7-9 to TRBJ1-2; TRBD1 agrees at 7 bases. The CDR3 consists of 15 residues. V shed 2 bases and J 7 bases; nucleotides not matched to a gene: 10. Germline CDR1 SEHNR, CDR2 FQNEAQ (reference sequence). CDR3 coding DNA: TGTGCCAGCAGCTTATCCGGGGCAGGGGGAAGTGGCTACACCTTC. It is translated as CASSLSGAGGSGYTF.

The rearrangement links TRBV7-9 to TRBJ1-6; D is possibly TRBD1 (6 bases). The CDR3 spans 16 residues. Trimming cost V 3 bases and J 4 bases, with 13 bases left between them. CDR1 SEHNR and CDR2 FQNEAQ come from the germline V gene (reference sequence). DNA for the CDR3: TGTGCCAGCAGCTTTGCAGGGGACCTATATAATTCACCCCTCCACTTT. Amino acids: CASSFAGDLYNSPLHF.

The chain combines TRBV19 with TRBJ2-7, with 9 bases matching TRBD1. V shed 9 bases, J shed 3 bases, and the junction held 9 bases outside the gene matches. Germline values: CDR1 LNHDA, CDR2 SQIVND (reference sequence). The CDR3 runs 14 residues. CDR3 DNA: TGTGCCAGCAACTCACCGGGACAGGGCTACGAGCAGTACTTC. It yields the protein CASNSPGQGYEQYF.

The chain uses TRBV7-8 and TRBJ1-4, with TRBD1 matching over 9 bases. With V trimmed by 2 bases and J by 3 bases, 19 bases remained unmatched. CDR1 is SGHVS and CDR2 is FQNEAQ in the germline V gene. CDR3 length: 21 residues. The CDR3, as DNA: TGTGCCAGCAGCTTATTGGCGATTATTTTACAGGGGGCTGGAGCTAATGAAAAACTGTTTTTT. The encoded protein is CASSLLAIILQGAGANEKLFF. The full variable domain, rest sourced from reference TRBV7-8 and TRBJ1-4, is GAGVSQSPRYKVAKRGQDVALRCDPISGHVSLFWYQQALGQGPEFLTYFQNEAQLDKSGLPSDRFFAERPEGSVSTLKIQRTQQEDSAVYLCASSLLAIILQGAGANEKLFFGSGTQLSVL.

The chain joins TRBV4-3 to TRBJ2-3; tentatively, D is TRBD1 (6 bases). With 0 bases removed from V and 5 bases from J, the gap between germline ends came to 15 bases. Germline CDR1 LGHNA, CDR2 YSLEER. The CDR3 covers 16 residues. CDR3 protein: CASSQDRTGRGDTQYF. CDR3 in DNA: TGCGCCAGCAGCCAAGATAGAACAGGGCGCGGAGATACGCAGTATTTT.

The V call is TRBV7-6, the J call TRBJ2-2; TRBD2 matches at 15 bases. CDR3 length equals 17 residues. CDR1 and CDR2 (germline): SGHVS, FNYEAQ. V trimming: 7 bases; J trimming: 2 bases; junction bases outside the gene matches: 5. This chain's CDR3 is CASNPGLAGGNTGELFF. CDR3 bases: TGTGCCAGCAACCCGGGACTAGCGGGGGGAAACACCGGGGAGCTGTTTTTT. Supplemented by reference TRBV7-6 and TRBJ2-2, the full variable domain reads GAGVSQSPRYKVTKRGQDVALRCDPISGHVSLYWYRQALGQGPEFLTYFNYEAQQDKSGLPNDRFSAERPEGSISTLTIQRTEQRDSAMYRCASNPGLAGGNTGELFFGEGSRLTVL.

The chain recombines TRBV27 with TRBJ1-3; D may be TRBD1 (6 bases). The CDR3 sequence is 14 residues long. Trimming removed 6 bases from V and 2 bases from J, with 11 bases in between. Looked up from germline, CDR1 is MNHEY and CDR2 is SMNVEV (reference sequence). CDR3 bases: TGTGCCAGCAGCCCCCAGGGGACTGGAAACACCATATATTTT. Protein: CASSPQGTGNTIYF.

The chain has TRBV9 and TRBJ1-2; weak D call: TRBD1 (6 bases). Germline values: CDR1 SGDLS, CDR2 YYNGEE. The CDR3 contains 15 residues. The V end lost 0 bases, the J end lost 2 bases, and 11 bases lay between the germline ends. CDR3 nucleotide sequence: TGTGCCAGCAGCGTAGGGACAGCGACGAACTATGGCTACACCTTC. It encodes CASSVGTATNYGYTF.

V and J are TRBV5-4 and TRBJ2-7, with TRBD2 matching 9 bases. V trimming: 0 bases; J trimming: 4 bases; junction bases outside the gene matches: 5. CDR1 is SGHNT and CDR2 is YYREEE in the germline V gene (reference sequence). CDR3 length: 15 residues. The CDR3 here is CASSLDGAGGYEQYF. The DNA of the CDR3 is TGTGCCAGCAGCTTGGATGGGGCGGGGGGGTACGAGCAGTACTTC.

Only one count was recorded for this clone. This rearrangement joins TRBV7-2 to TRBJ1-3; maybe TRBD1 (5 bases). Germline CDR1 reads SGHTA; CDR2 reads FQGNSA. This CDR3 is 17 amino acids long. The germline V and J ends were trimmed by 7 bases and 4 bases, with 23 bases remaining between them. CDR3 DNA: TGTGCCAGCACCATCATTGGCACGGGGGGGAAGGGAAACACCATATATTTT. It specifies CASTIIGTGGKGNTIYF.

This clone was seen only once. The rearrangement links TRBV5-1 to TRBJ1-2, with D perhaps TRBD1 (6 bases). CDR1 and CDR2 from the germline V gene are SGHRS and YFSETQ. The CDR3 covers 14 residues. V lost 2 bases and J 2 bases, leaving 10 bases between the germline ends. CDR3 sequence: CASSFGGQNYGYTF. CDR3 nucleotide sequence: TGCGCCAGCAGCTTCGGGGGGCAGAACTATGGCTACACCTTC.

The chain joins TRBV5-5 to TRBJ2-1, with TRBD2 matching 12 bases. J was trimmed by 4 bases and V by 4 bases; bases with no gene match: 6. The CDR3 length is 16 residues. From germline, CDR1 is SGHKS and CDR2 YYEKEE (reference sequence). The CDR3 protein is CASSPGLAGWYNEQFF. CDR3 sequence (DNA): TGTGCCAGCAGCCCGGGACTAGCGGGTTGGTACAATGAGCAGTTCTTC.

The chain's CDR3 is CASSYSNRGGTEAFF. As DNA, the CDR3 is TGTGCCAGCAGTTACTCGAACAGGGGGGGCACTGAAGCTTTCTTT. V and J are TRBV6-5 and TRBJ1-1; 8 bases match TRBD1. Germline CDR1 is MNHEY and CDR2 is SVGAGI. The junction had 4 bases not matched to a gene; V was cut back by 0 bases and J by 4 bases. The CDR3 contains 15 residues.

This clone was picked up one time. The CDR3 region is CATSREQGDSYNEQFF. CDR3 coding DNA: TGTGCCACCAGCAGAGAACAGGGTGACTCCTACAATGAGCAGTTCTTC. The rearrangement uses TRBV15 and TRBJ2-1, with D perhaps TRBD1 (6 bases). The germline V and J ends were trimmed by 0 bases and 0 bases, with 9 bases remaining between them. The germline V gene has CDR1 LNHNV and CDR2 YYDKDF (reference sequence). The CDR3 runs to 16 residues.

This chain uses TRBV6-6 with TRBJ2-3; 7 bases line up with TRBD1. J gave up 10 bases and V 4 bases, and 5 bases lay outside the gene matches. The CDR3 runs 12 residues. In germline, CDR1 is MNHNY, CDR2 SVGAGI (reference sequence). The CDR3 bases are TGTGCCAGCAGTTCAAGGGGGCGCCCGCAGTATTTT. Encoded protein: CASSSRGRPQYF.

The rearrangement uses TRBV5-1 and TRBJ2-1, with 8 bases matching TRBD1. CDR1 and CDR2 from the germline V gene are SGHRS and YFSETQ. This CDR3 has 15 residues. V shed 4 bases and J 4 bases; nucleotides not matched to a gene: 7. The CDR3 DNA sequence: TGCGCCAGCAGCCACGGACAGGGCGGGTACAATGAGCAGTTCTTC. Amino acid sequence: CASSHGQGGYNEQFF.

In this sample, this clone turned up once. The chain links TRBV7-2 to TRBJ2-7; 10 bases agree with TRBD2. Germline trimming cut 5 bases from V and 2 bases from J; bases unmatched to any gene: 6. The CDR3 contains 15 residues. The germline V gene encodes CDR1 SGHTA and CDR2 FQGNSA. The CDR3 nucleotides read TGTGCCAGCAGCATCGGGACTAGCGCCACCTACGAGCAGTACTTC. This encodes CASSIGTSATYEQYF.

Turning to this clone: One end of the junction fails to match germline, which may point to a read error. The chain links TRBV5-4 to TRBJ2-5, with a possible D match to TRBD2 (6 bases). The CDR3 is made up of 17 amino acids. The germline V gene encodes CDR1 SGHNT and CDR2 YYREEE (reference sequence). Here the CDR3 reads CASSQDPLRGDQETQYF. In DNA, the CDR3 is TGCGCCAGCAGCCAAGATCCCCTCCGCGGGGACCAAGAGACCCAGTACTTC.

The chain recombines TRBV15 with TRBJ2-7; the match to TRBD2 covers 7 bases. J was trimmed by 4 bases and V by 5 bases; bases with no gene match: 11. This CDR3 contains 15 residues. Germline CDR1 and CDR2: LNHNV and YYDKDF (reference sequence). CDR3 in amino acids: CATSPAGGGTYEQYF. The CDR3 nucleotides are TGTGCCACCAGCCCCGCGGGCGGGGGAACATACGAGCAGTACTTC. The whole variable domain, filled in from reference TRBV15 and TRBJ2-7, reads DAMVIQNPRYQVTQFGKPVTLSCSQTLNHNVMYWYQQKSSQAPKLLFHYYDKDFNNEADTPDNFQSRRPNTSFCFLDIRSPGLGDTAMYLCATSPAGGGTYEQYFGPGTRLTVT.

V gene TRBV19 combines with J gene TRBJ1-1; 12 nucleotides match TRBD1. The CDR3 covers 14 residues. The V gene end was trimmed by 9 bases and the J gene end by 4 bases; junction bases not matched to a gene: 6. Germline assignment: CDR1 LNHDA and CDR2 SQIVND (reference sequence). CDR3 sequence reads: CASRDRGLGTEAFF. CDR3 sequence (DNA): TGTGCCAGCAGGGACAGGGGGCTTGGCACTGAAGCTTTCTTT.

This chain joins TRBV5-8 and TRBJ1-4, with D perhaps matching TRBD1 (6 bases). V was trimmed by 2 bases and J by 0 bases, leaving 8 bases between them. CDR1 is SGHTS, CDR2 YDEGEE, per germline. The CDR3 sequence is 15 residues long. This CDR3 reads CASSLTGTTNEKLFF. The DNA of the CDR3 is TGTGCCAGCAGCTTAACAGGGACAACTAATGAAAAACTGTTTTTT.

The CDR3 nucleotides read TGCGCCAGCCCGGGACTAGCGGCTAGCTCCTACAATGAGCAGTTCTTC. This translates into CASPGLAASSYNEQFF. The chain carries TRBV23-1 and TRBJ2-1, with 11 bases that match TRBD2. TRBV23-1 is known as an ORF, though its function is uncertain. The J segment lost 0 bases and the V segment lost 8 bases, leaving 6 bases of the junction unmatched. The CDR3 runs 16 residues.

The V and J genes are TRBV5-6 and TRBJ2-3; the match to TRBD2 covers 11 bases. Germline V lookup: CDR1 SGHDT, CDR2 YYEEEE. This CDR3 region has 16 residues. The ends lost 0 bases at V and 4 bases at J; junction bases unmatched: 4. CDR3 nucleotides: TGTGCCAGCAGCTTGGGTAGCGGGGGGGCAGCAGATACGCAGTATTTT. It encodes CASSLGSGGAADTQYF.